One and the same sample provided the 12 T cell receptor beta chains below, sequenced in a study of identical twins. A single record per CDR3 protein comes from TCRdb applying MiXCR to the 5' RACE reads. The table lists around 220,000 distinct CDR3 sequences, more than 13% of them singletons. The sequenced sample consisted of memory (CD45RO+) T cells sorted from blood. These receptors came from a woman aged 18 to 35 in good health.

The chain is built from TRBV10-3 and TRBJ2-1; TRBD2 matches 7 bases. Trimming cost V 0 bases and J 4 bases; bases outside gene matches: 6. Germline assignment: CDR1 ENHRY and CDR2 SYGVKD. The length of the CDR3 is 16 residues. The CDR3 is CAISESPSGAYNEQFF. The CDR3 nucleotides read TGTGCCATCAGTGAGTCTCCTAGCGGAGCTTACAATGAGCAGTTCTTC.

The chain links TRBV3-1 to TRBJ2-7, with D unclear. V lost 3 bases to trimming and J lost 5 bases, with 14 bases between them. The CDR3 covers 14 residues. The germline V gene has CDR1 LGHDT and CDR2 YNNKEL (reference sequence). The CDR3 here is CASSQRGSRDEQYF. The CDR3, as DNA: TGTGCCAGCAGCCAGAGAGGAAGTCGGGACGAGCAGTACTTC.

This clonotype was picked up a small number of times. The chain is built from TRBV5-5 and TRBJ2-1; D is uncertain. V dropped 0 bases and J dropped 0 bases, with 10 bases sitting between them. CDR1 and CDR2 (germline): SGHKS, YYEKEE (reference sequence). This CDR3 is 16 amino acids long. The CDR3 spells CASSLVTASSYNEQFF. CDR3 DNA sequence: TGTGCCAGCAGCTTGGTGACGGCGAGCTCCTACAATGAGCAGTTCTTC. The whole variable domain, remainder taken from reference TRBV5-5 and TRBJ2-1, is DAGVTQSPTHLIKTRGQQVTLRCSPISGHKSVSWYQQVLGQGPQFIFQYYEKEERGRGNFPDRFSARQFPNYSSELNVNALLLGDSALYLCASSLVTASSYNEQFFGPGTRLTVL.

The chain uses TRBV6-1 and TRBJ2-4; D not resolved. This CDR3 is 11 amino acids long. Deletions cut 5 bases from V and 8 bases from J, with 7 bases between. CDR1 and CDR2 (germline): MNHNS, SASEGT. The CDR3 nucleotides read TGTGCCAGCAGTTCCCATTACATTCAGTACTTC. Its protein product is CASSSHYIQYF.

This clonotype was seen only a few times. The CDR3 here is CASSQQGFGYTF. DNA of the CDR3: TGTGCCAGCAGCCAACAGGGTTTTGGCTACACCTTC. V and J are TRBV14 and TRBJ1-2; a weak D match, TRBD1 (5 bases). Per germline, CDR1 SGHDN and CDR2 FVKESK. V was cut by 2 bases and J by 7 bases, with 8 bases left in between. This CDR3 region has 12 residues.

This chain links TRBV5-8 with TRBJ1-1, with D possibly being TRBD1 (5 bases). CDR1 is SGHTS and CDR2 is YDEGEE in the germline V gene. The CDR3 is 15 amino acids. Trimming stripped 1 base from V and 5 bases from J, with 15 bases between. In nucleotides, the CDR3 is TGTGCCAGCAGCTTGACGGGCGGGGCAGGGACTGAAGCTTTCTTT. This translates into CASSLTGGAGTEAFF. Combining the CDR3 with reference TRBV5-8 and TRBJ1-1 gives the whole variable domain EAGVTQSPTHLIKTRGQQATLRCSPISGHTSVYWYQQALGLGLQFLLWYDEGEERNRGNFPPRFSGRQFPNYSSELNVNALELEDSALYLCASSLTGGAGTEAFFGQGTRLTVV.

This clonotype showed up many times. The chain uses TRBV5-8 and TRBJ1-3, with D uncertain. This CDR3 contains 13 residues. CDR1 SGHTS and CDR2 YDEGEE come from the germline V gene. Trimming pared 10 bases from V and 4 bases from J, leaving 15 bases between. CDR3: CASSPGKGNTIYF. CDR3 in DNA: TGTGCCTCTTCCCCGGGGAAGGGAAACACCATATATTTT. The full variable domain, completed using reference TRBV5-8 and TRBJ1-3, is EAGVTQSPTHLIKTRGQQATLRCSPISGHTSVYWYQQALGLGLQFLLWYDEGEERNRGNFPPRFSGRQFPNYSSELNVNALELEDSALYLCASSPGKGNTIYFGEGSWLTVV.

The rearrangement joins TRBV5-1 to TRBJ2-7; 7 positions agree with TRBD2. Germline V gene lookup returns CDR1 SGHRS and CDR2 YFSETQ. The CDR3 spans 16 residues. Germline trimming cut 0 bases from V and 6 bases from J; bases unmatched to any gene: 12. The DNA of the CDR3 is TGCGCCAGCAGCTTGGAGATCGCAGGGAGGGAGGCCGAGCAGTACTTC. The encoded protein is CASSLEIAGREAEQYF.

This clonotype occurred many times. V is TRBV6-5 and J is TRBJ2-3, with D perhaps TRBD2 (5 bases). CDR1 MNHEY and CDR2 SVGAGI come from the germline V gene. The length of the CDR3 is 15 residues. Trimming removed 4 bases from V and 0 bases from J, with 11 bases in between. In DNA, the CDR3 is TGTGCCAGCAGTTTGCGTGGGAGCAGCACAGATACGCAGTATTTT. Translating it yields CASSLRGSSTDTQYF.

The sample holds a few counts of this clonotype. A read error may account for a junction end that differs from germline. The rearrangement links TRBV7-9 to TRBJ2-2, with no clear D. Germline-derived CDR1 and CDR2 are SEHNR and FQNEAQ (reference sequence). This CDR3 is built from 11 residues. The CDR3 region is CARSNSGELFF. CDR3 nucleotide sequence: TGTGCCAGGTCAAACAGCGGGGAGCTGTTTTTT. The full variable domain, completed using reference TRBV7-9 and TRBJ2-2, is DTGVSQNPRHKITKRGQNVTFRCDPISEHNRLYWYRQTLGQGPEFLTYFQNEAQLEKSRLLSDRFSAERPKGSFSTLEIQRTEQGDSAMYLCARSNSGELFFGEGSRLTVL.

This rearrangement joins TRBV7-2 to TRBJ2-7, with D possibly being TRBD2 (5 bases). The length of the CDR3 is 14 residues. With 5 bases removed from V and 3 bases from J, the gap between germline ends came to 14 bases. Looked up from germline, CDR1 is SGHTA and CDR2 is FQGNSA. The CDR3 loop is CASSTPGTFYEQYF. CDR3 nucleotides: TGTGCCAGCAGCACCCCGGGAACTTTCTACGAGCAGTACTTC.

This clonotype has just a few counts. The CDR3 protein is CASSLAPHSDTQYF. The CDR3 DNA follows: TGTGCCAGCAGCTTAGCCCCGCATTCAGATACGCAGTATTTT. The chain joins TRBV7-2 to TRBJ2-3; D call uncertain. V lost 0 bases and J 4 bases, leaving 8 bases between the germline ends. This CDR3 spans 14 amino acids. Germline CDR1 SGHTA, CDR2 FQGNSA. Full variable domain (outside the CDR3, taken from reference TRBV7-2 and TRBJ2-3): GAGVSQSPSNKVTEKGKDVELRCDPISGHTALYWYRQSLGQGLEFLIYFQGNSAPDKSGLPSDRFSAERTGGSVSTLTIQRTQQEDSAVYLCASSLAPHSDTQYFGPGTRLTVL.